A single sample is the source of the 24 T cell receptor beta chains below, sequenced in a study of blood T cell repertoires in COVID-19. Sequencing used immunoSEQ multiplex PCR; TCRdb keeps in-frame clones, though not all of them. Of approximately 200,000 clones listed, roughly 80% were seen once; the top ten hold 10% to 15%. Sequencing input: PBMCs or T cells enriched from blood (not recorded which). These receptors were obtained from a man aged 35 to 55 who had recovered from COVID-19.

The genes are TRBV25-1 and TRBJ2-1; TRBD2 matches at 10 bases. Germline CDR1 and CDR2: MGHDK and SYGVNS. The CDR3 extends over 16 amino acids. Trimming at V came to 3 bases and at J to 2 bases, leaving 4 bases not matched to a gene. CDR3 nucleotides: TGTGCCAGCAGTGACTCAAGCGGGAGGGCCTACAATGAGCAGTTCTTC. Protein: CASSDSSGRAYNEQFF.

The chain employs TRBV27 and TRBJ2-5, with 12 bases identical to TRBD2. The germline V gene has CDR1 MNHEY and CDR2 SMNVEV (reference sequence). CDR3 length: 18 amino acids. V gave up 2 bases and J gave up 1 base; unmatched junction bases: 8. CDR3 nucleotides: TGTGCCAGCAGTTTAAGTCCACTAGCGGGAGGAATCCAAGAGACCCAGTACTTC. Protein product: CASSLSPLAGGIQETQYF.

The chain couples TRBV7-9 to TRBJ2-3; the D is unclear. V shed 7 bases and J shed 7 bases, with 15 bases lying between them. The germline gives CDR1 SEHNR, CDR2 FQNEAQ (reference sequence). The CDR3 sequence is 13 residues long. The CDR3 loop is CASILTTDYTQYF. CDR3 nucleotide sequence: TGTGCCAGCATCCTTACGACTGACTATACGCAGTATTTT.

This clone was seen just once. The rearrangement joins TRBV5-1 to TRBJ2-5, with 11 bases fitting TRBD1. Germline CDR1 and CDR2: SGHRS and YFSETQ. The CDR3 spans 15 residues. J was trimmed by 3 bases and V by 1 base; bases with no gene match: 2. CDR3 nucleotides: TGCGCCAGCAGCTTGTGGGGACAGGGGGAAGAGACCCAGTACTTC. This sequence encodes CASSLWGQGEETQYF. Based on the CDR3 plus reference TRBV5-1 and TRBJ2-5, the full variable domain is KAGVTQTPRYLIKTRGQQVTLSCSPISGHRSVSWYQQTPGQGLQFLFEYFSETQRNKGNFPGRFSGRQFSNSRSEMNVSTLELGDSALYLCASSLWGQGEETQYFGPGTRLLVL.

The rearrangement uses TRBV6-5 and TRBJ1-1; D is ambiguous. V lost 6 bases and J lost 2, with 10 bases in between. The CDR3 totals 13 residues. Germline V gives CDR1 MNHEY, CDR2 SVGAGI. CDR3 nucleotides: TGTGCCAGCAGGGGCACGAGTAACACTGAAGCTTTCTTT. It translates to CASRGTSNTEAFF.

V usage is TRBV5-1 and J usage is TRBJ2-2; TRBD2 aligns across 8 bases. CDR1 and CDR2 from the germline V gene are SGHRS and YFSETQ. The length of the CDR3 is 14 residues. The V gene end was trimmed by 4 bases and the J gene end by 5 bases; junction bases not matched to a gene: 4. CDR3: CASSPSGGTGELFF. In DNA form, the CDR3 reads TGCGCCAGCAGCCCCTCGGGGGGGACCGGGGAGCTGTTTTTT.

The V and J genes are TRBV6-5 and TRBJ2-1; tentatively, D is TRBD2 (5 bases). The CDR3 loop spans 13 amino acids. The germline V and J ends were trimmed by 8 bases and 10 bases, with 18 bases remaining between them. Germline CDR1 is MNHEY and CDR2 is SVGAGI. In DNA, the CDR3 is TGTGCCAGCCGGGAAACTCCCCTGGGAGAGCAGTTCTTC. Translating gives CASRETPLGEQFF.

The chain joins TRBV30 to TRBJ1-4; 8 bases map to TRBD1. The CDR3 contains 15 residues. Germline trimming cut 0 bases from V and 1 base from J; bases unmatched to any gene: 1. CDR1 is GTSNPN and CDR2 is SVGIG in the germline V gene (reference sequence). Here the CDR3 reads CAWSVQGGTNEKLFF. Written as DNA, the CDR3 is TGTGCCTGGAGTGTACAGGGGGGAACTAATGAAAAACTGTTTTTT.

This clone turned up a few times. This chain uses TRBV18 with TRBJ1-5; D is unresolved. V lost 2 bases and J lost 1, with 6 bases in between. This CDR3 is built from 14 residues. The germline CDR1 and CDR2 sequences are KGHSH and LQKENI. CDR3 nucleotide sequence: TGTGCCAGCTCACCATACGGGAGCAATCAGCCCCAGCATTTT. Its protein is CASSPYGSNQPQHF.

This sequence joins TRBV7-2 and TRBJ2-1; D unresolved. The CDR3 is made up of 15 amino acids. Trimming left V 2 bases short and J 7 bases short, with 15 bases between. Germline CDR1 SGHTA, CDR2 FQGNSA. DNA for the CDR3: TGTGCCAGCAGCTTATTAGCCTCCCTCGGGAATGAGCAGTTCTTC. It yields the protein CASSLLASLGNEQFF.

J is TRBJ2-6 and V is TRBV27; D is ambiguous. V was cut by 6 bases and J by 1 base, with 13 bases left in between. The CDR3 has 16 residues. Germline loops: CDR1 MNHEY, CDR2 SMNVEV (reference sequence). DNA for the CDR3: TGTGCCAGCAGCGGTCTTTTCCGTTCTGGGGCCAACGTCCTGACTTTC. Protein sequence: CASSGLFRSGANVLTF.

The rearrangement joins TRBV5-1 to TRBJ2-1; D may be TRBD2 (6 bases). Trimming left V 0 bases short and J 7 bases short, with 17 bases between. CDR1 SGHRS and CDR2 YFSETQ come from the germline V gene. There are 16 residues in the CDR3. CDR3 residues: CASSLVAGEATNEQFF. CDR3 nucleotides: TGCGCCAGCAGCTTGGTGGCTGGGGAGGCTACGAATGAGCAGTTCTTC.

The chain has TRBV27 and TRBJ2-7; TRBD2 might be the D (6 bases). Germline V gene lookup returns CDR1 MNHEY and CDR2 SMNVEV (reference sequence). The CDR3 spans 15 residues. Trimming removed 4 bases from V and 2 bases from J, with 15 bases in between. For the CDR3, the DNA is TGTGCCAGCAGTTCTTCCGGGACTGAACCCTACGAGCAGTACGTC. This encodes CASSSSGTEPYEQYV.

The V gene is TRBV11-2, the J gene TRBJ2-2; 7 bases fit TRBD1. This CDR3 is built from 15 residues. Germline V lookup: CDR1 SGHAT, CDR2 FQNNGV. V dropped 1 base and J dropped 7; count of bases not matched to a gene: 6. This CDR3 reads CASSLAGGVGGELFF. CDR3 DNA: TGTGCCAGCAGCTTAGCAGGGGGAGTAGGCGGGGAGCTGTTTTTT.

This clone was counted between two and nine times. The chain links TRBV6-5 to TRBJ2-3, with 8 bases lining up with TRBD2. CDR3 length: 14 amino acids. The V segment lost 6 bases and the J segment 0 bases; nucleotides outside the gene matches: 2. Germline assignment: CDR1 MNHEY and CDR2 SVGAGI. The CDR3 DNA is TGTGCCAGCAGGGCTAGCGGGAGCACAGATACGCAGTATTTT. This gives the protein CASRASGSTDTQYF.

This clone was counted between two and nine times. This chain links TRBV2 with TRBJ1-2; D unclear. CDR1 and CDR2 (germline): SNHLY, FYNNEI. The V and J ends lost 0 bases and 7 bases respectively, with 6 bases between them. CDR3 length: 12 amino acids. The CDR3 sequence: CASSEALSGYTF. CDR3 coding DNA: TGTGCCAGCAGTGAAGCCCTTAGTGGCTACACCTTC.

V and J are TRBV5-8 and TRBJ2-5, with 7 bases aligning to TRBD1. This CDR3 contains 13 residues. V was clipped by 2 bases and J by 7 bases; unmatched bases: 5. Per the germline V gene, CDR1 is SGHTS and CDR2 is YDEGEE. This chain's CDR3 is CASSFRQGGTQYF. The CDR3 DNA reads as TGTGCCAGCAGCTTTCGACAGGGCGGGACCCAGTACTTC.

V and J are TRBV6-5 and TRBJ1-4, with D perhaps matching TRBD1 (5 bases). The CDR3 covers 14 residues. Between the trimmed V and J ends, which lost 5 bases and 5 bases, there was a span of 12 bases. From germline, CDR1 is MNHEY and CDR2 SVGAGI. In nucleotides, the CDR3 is TGTGCCAGCAGTAGGTCCAGGGAAAATGAAAAACTGTTTTTT. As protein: CASSRSRENEKLFF.

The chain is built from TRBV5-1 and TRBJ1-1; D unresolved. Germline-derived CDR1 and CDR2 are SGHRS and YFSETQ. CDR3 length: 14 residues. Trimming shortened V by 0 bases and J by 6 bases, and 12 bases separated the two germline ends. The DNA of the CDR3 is TGCGCCAGCAGCTTGGGCTCGGGAGGCGCTGAAGCTTTCTTT. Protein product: CASSLGSGGAEAFF.

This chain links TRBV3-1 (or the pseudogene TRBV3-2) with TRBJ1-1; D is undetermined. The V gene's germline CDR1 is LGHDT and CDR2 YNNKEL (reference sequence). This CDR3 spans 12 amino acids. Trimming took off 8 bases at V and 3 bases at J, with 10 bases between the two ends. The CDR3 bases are TGTGCCAGCGCCGACCGGGACACTGAAGCTTTCTTT. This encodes CASADRDTEAFF.

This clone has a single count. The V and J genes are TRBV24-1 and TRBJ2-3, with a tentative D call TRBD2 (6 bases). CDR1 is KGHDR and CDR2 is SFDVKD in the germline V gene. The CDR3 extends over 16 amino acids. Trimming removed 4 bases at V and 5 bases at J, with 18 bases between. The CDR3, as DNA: TGTGCCACCAGTGACCCCTCCCGGGGGAGCGGAGATACGCAGTATTTT. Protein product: CATSDPSRGSGDTQYF.

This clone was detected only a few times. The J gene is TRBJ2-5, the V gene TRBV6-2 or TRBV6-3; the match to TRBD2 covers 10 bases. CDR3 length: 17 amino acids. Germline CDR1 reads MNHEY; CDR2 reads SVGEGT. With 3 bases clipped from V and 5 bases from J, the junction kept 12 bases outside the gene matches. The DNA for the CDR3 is TGTGCCAGCAGTTATAATTTAGGAGCGGGAGGGTGGGAGACCCAGTACTTC. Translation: CASSYNLGAGGWETQYF.

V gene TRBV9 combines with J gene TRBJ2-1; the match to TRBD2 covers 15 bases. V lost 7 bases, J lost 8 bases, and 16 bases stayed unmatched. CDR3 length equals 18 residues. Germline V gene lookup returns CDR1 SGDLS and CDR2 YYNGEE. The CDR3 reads CASARGLAGGRNGDEQFF. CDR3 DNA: TGTGCCAGCGCCCGGGGACTAGCGGGAGGCCGAAATGGGGATGAGCAGTTCTTC.

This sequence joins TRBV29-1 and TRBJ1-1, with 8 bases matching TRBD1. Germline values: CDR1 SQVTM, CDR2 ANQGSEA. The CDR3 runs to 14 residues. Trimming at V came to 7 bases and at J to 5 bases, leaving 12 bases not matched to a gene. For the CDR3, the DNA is TGCAGCGCGGACCCCGGACAGGGTTGGACTGAAGCTTTCTTT. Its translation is CSADPGQGWTEAFF.